This T cell receptor (beta chain) stems from a study of blood T cells in healthy people across ages (dated by TCRdb to 2013 to 2016). For the wider study: In model experiments, template switching captured roughly one uniquely barcoded TCR beta cDNA molecule for every two T cells. Age-related changes in TCR beta repertoire diversity were measured in the study by deep sequencing normalized with unique cDNA molecular identifiers. Four age groups were formed from the donors: young (average around 15 years), middle-aged (approximately 40), aged (approximately 60) and long-lived (less than 85). To avoid experimental bias, donors of different ages were spread randomly across the sequencing lanes. Using the same blood draw, the study looked at two additional independent replicas of 1 million unique cDNA reads for two donors, one aged 18 to 30 and the other aged 80 or older.

This clonotype was counted only a few times. Its antigen is currently not known. Base quality data are lacking; no much larger clone is found one base away. V is cut by 1 base and J by 2 bases, and the space between the germline ends is 9 bases. From its cysteine to its phenylalanine, the CDR3 spans 14 amino acids. The kept DNA is CDR3 alone, 42 bases in frame from the first base. CDR1 and CDR2 are drawn from the germline V gene (reference sequence): SGHKS, YYEKEE. The donors were roughly 39 Caucasian individuals from Russia, aged roughly 6 to 95 years, who were systemically healthy. Around 9.7 milliliters of peripheral blood were collected from each donor into EDTA-treated Vacutainer tubes. Ficoll-Paque density-gradient centrifugation was used to isolate PBMCs, with at least 6 million obtained per sample. Trizol reagent was used to extract total RNA from the PBMCs, yielding at least 5.5 micrograms per sample. The percentages of naive CD45RAhigh/CD27high T cells were determined by flow cytometry on a PBMC aliquot from every donor.

What the authors observed across the whole study: Estimates of total diversity based on one million sequenced T cells were regarded as lower bounds and as underestimates. The CMV infection status of donors was not known, potentially confounding age-related changes in expanded clonotypes. As age increased, observed TCR beta diversity per million T cells dropped in a roughly linear way, and a significant reduction was already evident by age around 41. Bulk unsorted PBMC profiling prevented conclusive comparison of naive and antigen-experienced compartments. The long-lived group showed more naive CD4+ T cells, fewer expanded clones and increased TCR diversity than the aged group, suggesting age selection. The percentage of naive T cells measured by flow cytometry correlated strongly with observed TCR beta diversity.

Receptors were amplified or captured by 5' RACE. A second PCR of roughly 7 to 11 cycles was performed with a sample-barcoded 5' primer and a J-beta primer mix. Each TCR beta cDNA molecule received a unique molecular identifier from a template-switch 5' adaptor carrying 12 random nucleotides. Each sample yielded at least 2.5 million CDR3-containing paired-end reads. First-strand cDNA was synthesized from all RNA with the Mint cDNA synthesis kit, primed by a TRBC-specific oligonucleotide. All cDNA was treated with uracil-DNA glycosylase and then went through a first 18-cycle PCR with the universal primers M1SS and BC2_uni_R. The source study handled its data this way. For normalization, 1 million high-quality reads, each with a distinct molecular identifier, were randomly selected from each sample. Reads sharing molecular identifiers were discarded rather than binned into consensus sequences. MiTCR, set to a Q25 quality threshold and the strictest error-elimination algorithm, was used for CDR3 identification, clonotype clustering and error correction. A nonparametric unseen species model using Euler transformation provided a lower-bound estimate of total TCR beta diversity. Starting from the raw public reads, TCRdb applied fastp trimming at Q25, assembled clones with MiXCR and retained in-frame beta chains. Rows are combined by CDR3 protein, so each entry shows the most common genes and DNA. TCRdb's processing, not the authors' own work, is the source of the V and J calls. A total of approximately 1,700,000 distinct CDR3 sequences appear in this sample, 35% to 50% of them only once. The ten largest clonotypes hold roughly 23% of the sample.

This chain is built from TRBV5-5 and TRBJ2-5; confidence is insufficient to name the D gene. The clonotype comes from a human donor in good health. The sample comprised blood. CDR3 loop: CASSLIGRQETQYF. The nucleotide sequence reads TGTGCCAGCAGCTTGATCGGCAGACAAGAGACCCAGTACTTC.